A single sample gave rise to the 23 T cell receptor beta chains below, sequenced in a study of cytomegalovirus exposure and HLA in healthy donors. Use of 60 Vbeta and 13 Jbeta primers characterized the PCR. Data came from immunoSEQ multiplex PCR; TCRdb stores just in-frame clones and leaves some out. The sample carries some 270,000 clones, about four fifths recorded once. Sequencing was done on a sample of PBMCs. These receptors came from a girl aged 2-10 years in good health and CMV-seronegative.

This sequence joins TRBV9 and TRBJ2-5; tentatively, D is TRBD1 (5 bases). The J call may be incorrect, as the DNA end agrees better with TRBJ2-7. The CDR3 is 13 residues long. Germline V gives CDR1 SGDLS, CDR2 YYNGEE. CDR3 bases: TGTGCCAGCAGCGTGGGGCAGTCCTACGAGCAGTACTTC. Translation: CASSVGQSYEQYF.

This chain joins TRBV28 and TRBJ2-7; 7 bases map to TRBD2. The CDR3 spans 13 residues. V was pared by 10 bases and J by 1 base, with 7 bases of the junction left unmatched. Germline CDR1 and CDR2: MDHEN and SYDVKM. CDR3 amino acids: CATQRDESYEQYF. For the CDR3, the DNA is TGTGCCACCCAGCGGGACGAGTCCTACGAGCAGTACTTC.

The chain has TRBV20-1 and TRBJ2-1, with 8 nucleotides matching TRBD2. The ends lost 5 bases at V and 9 bases at J; junction bases unmatched: 3. Germline V CDR1 and CDR2: DFQATT, SNEGSKA (reference sequence). This CDR3 has 11 amino acids. The CDR3 nucleotides read TGCAGTGCTTGGGCGGGGGGTGAGCAGTTCTTC. Protein: CSAWAGGEQFF.

The chain combines TRBV11-2 with TRBJ2-1; 10 bases map to TRBD2. J gave up 7 bases and V 0 bases, and 6 bases lay outside the gene matches. The CDR3 sequence is 16 residues long. CDR1 SGHAT and CDR2 FQNNGV come from the germline V gene. CDR3 loop: CASSLEAGGGLNEQFF. The CDR3 region has the DNA TGTGCCAGCAGCTTAGAAGCGGGAGGGGGGTTGAATGAGCAGTTCTTC.

The chain couples TRBV18 to TRBJ1-2; TRBD1 matches 7 bases. The germline CDR1 and CDR2 sequences are KGHSH and LQKENI. The CDR3 spans 16 residues. V gave up 3 bases and J gave up 2 bases; unmatched junction bases: 9. The CDR3 nucleotides read TGTGCCAGCTCACCGAACGCGAGGGGGCGCAACTATGGCTACACCTTC. Translation gives CASSPNARGRNYGYTF.

The genes are TRBV11-2 and TRBJ2-7; 8 bases align to TRBD2. The CDR3 covers 14 residues. Germline CDR1 SGHAT, CDR2 FQNNGV. Losses at the gene ends were 7 bases for V and 5 bases for J; bases not matched to a gene: 10. This CDR3 is CASNPQAGAHEQYF. The CDR3 region has the DNA TGTGCCAGCAATCCTCAAGCGGGGGCCCACGAGCAGTACTTC.

The chain combines TRBV7-3 with TRBJ2-3, with unresolved D. The CDR3 length is 14 residues. Germline CDR1 reads SGHTA; CDR2 reads FQGTGA. Trimming left V 6 bases short and J 0 bases short, with 10 bases between. This CDR3 reads CASSFSSSTDTQYF. Written as DNA, the CDR3 is TGTGCCAGCAGTTTTTCTTCTAGCACAGATACGCAGTATTTT. The whole variable domain, filled in from reference TRBV7-3 and TRBJ2-3, reads GAGVSQTPSNKVTEKGKYVELRCDPISGHTALYWYRQSLGQGPEFLIYFQGTGAADDSGLPNDRFFAVRPEGSVSTLKIQRTERGDSAVYLCASSFSSSTDTQYFGPGTRLTVL.

The chain has TRBV28 and TRBJ2-1; D gene ambiguous. CDR1 and CDR2 from the germline V gene are MDHEN and SYDVKM. V was shortened by 3 bases and J by 0 bases, with 12 bases between the two germline ends. The CDR3 covers 16 residues. For the CDR3, the DNA is TGTGCCAGCAGTTTTCTAGTCCCCAACTCCTACAATGAGCAGTTCTTC. Its translation is CASSFLVPNSYNEQFF.

The table lists this clone with a count of one. V usage is TRBV6-5 and J usage is TRBJ1-2; D is uncertain. The germline gives CDR1 MNHEY, CDR2 SVGAGI. The CDR3 has 14 residues. Trimming stripped 2 bases from V and 0 bases from J, with 7 bases between. The CDR3 is CASSYTATNYGYTF. The CDR3 bases are TGTGCCAGCAGTTACACAGCTACTAACTATGGCTACACCTTC.

The chain joins TRBV5-1 to TRBJ2-5; weak D call: TRBD1 (5 bases). Germline V gives CDR1 SGHRS, CDR2 YFSETQ. This CDR3 region has 13 residues. V was cut by 0 bases and J by 13 bases, with 16 bases left in between. The CDR3 nucleotides read TGCGCCAGCAGCTTGGCCAGGGATCGGTTGCCGTACTTC. It yields the protein CASSLARDRLPYF.

As for this clone: In the same sample, other DNA sequences code for this CDR3. This chain links TRBV5-1 with TRBJ2-7; 8 positions agree with TRBD2. Germline V gene data show CDR1 as SGHRS and CDR2 as YFSETQ. This CDR3 is 14 amino acids long. V shed 0 bases and J 1 base; nucleotides not matched to a gene: 0. The CDR3 sequence is CASSLAGGSYEQYF. The CDR3 region has the DNA TGCGCCAGCAGCTTGGCGGGGGGGTCCTACGAGCAGTACTTC.

V is TRBV9 and J is TRBJ1-2; a possible D gene is TRBD1 (5 bases). V dropped 5 bases and J dropped 6 bases, with 20 bases sitting between them. CDR3 length: 15 residues. CDR1 is SGDLS, CDR2 YYNGEE, per germline. CDR3 DNA: TGTGCCAGCAGAGCTAATCCAGGGAGGAGCCATGGCTACACCTTC. This sequence encodes CASRANPGRSHGYTF.

The V and J genes are TRBV7-9 and TRBJ2-3, with TRBD2 identical over 12 bases. The CDR3 has 16 amino acids. Looked up from germline, CDR1 is SEHNR and CDR2 is FQNEAQ (reference sequence). With 5 bases clipped from V and 3 bases from J, the junction kept 6 bases outside the gene matches. The chain's CDR3 is CASSGRLAGVTDTQYF. The DNA for the CDR3 is TGTGCCAGCAGCGGGCGACTAGCGGGAGTTACAGATACGCAGTATTTT. The full variable domain, completed using reference TRBV7-9 and TRBJ2-3, is DTGVSQNPRHKITKRGQNVTFRCDPISEHNRLYWYRQTLGQGPEFLTYFQNEAQLEKSRLLSDRFSAERPKGSFSTLEIQRTEQGDSAMYLCASSGRLAGVTDTQYFGPGTRLTVL.

This chain joins TRBV7-6 and TRBJ2-7; possible D gene TRBD2, 7 bases. The V end was cut by 5 bases, the J end by 4 bases, with 24 bases between. CDR3 length: 17 residues. The germline V gene has CDR1 SGHVS and CDR2 FNYEAQ. Here the CDR3 DNA reads TGTGCCAGCAGCGCCAGGACTAGAAAAGGGGGACTATACGAGCAGTACTTC. Translated: CASSARTRKGGLYEQYF.

The V and J genes are TRBV30 and TRBJ1-1; D is ambiguous. Germline lookup yields CDR1 GTSNPN and CDR2 SVGIG (reference sequence). Trimming took 7 bases from V and 7 from J, leaving 16 bases between them. This CDR3 contains 12 residues. The DNA for the CDR3 is TGTGCCTTTGGATACCGGCGGGGTGAAGCTTTCTTT. This encodes CAFGYRRGEAFF.

This chain connects TRBV5-8 to TRBJ1-1, with D perhaps matching TRBD1 (5 bases). CDR1 SGHTS and CDR2 YDEGEE come from the germline V gene. The CDR3 covers 13 residues. The V and J ends lost 4 bases and 1 base respectively, with 8 bases between them. This chain's CDR3 is CASSVQGNTEAFF. CDR3 bases: TGTGCCAGCAGCGTGCAGGGGAACACTGAAGCTTTCTTT. The variable domain in full, with the rest retrieved from reference TRBV5-8 and TRBJ1-1, is EAGVTQSPTHLIKTRGQQATLRCSPISGHTSVYWYQQALGLGLQFLLWYDEGEERNRGNFPPRFSGRQFPNYSSELNVNALELEDSALYLCASSVQGNTEAFFGQGTRLTVV.

This chain joins TRBV19 and TRBJ2-5; 9 bases agree with TRBD2. The DNA end is a closer match to TRBJ2-7, so the J assignment may be wrong. The CDR3 consists of 14 residues. CDR1 is LNHDA and CDR2 is SQIVND in the germline V gene (reference sequence). CDR3 protein: CASSLRTSEDEQYF. In DNA form, the CDR3 reads TGTGCCAGTAGTCTTAGGACTAGCGAGGACGAGCAGTACTTC.

The chain recombines TRBV20-1 with TRBJ2-5; tentative D call: TRBD2 (6 bases). Germline CDR1 DFQATT, CDR2 SNEGSKA (reference sequence). Trimming cost V 5 bases and J 7 bases, with 8 bases left between them. The CDR3 loop spans 10 amino acids. This CDR3 reads CSADGGTQYF. DNA for the CDR3: TGCAGTGCTGACGGGGGGACCCAGTACTTC.

V is TRBV28 and J is TRBJ1-2, with 9 bases matching TRBD1. There are 15 residues in the CDR3. Germline V gives CDR1 MDHEN, CDR2 SYDVKM. The J segment lost 4 bases and the V segment lost 4 bases, leaving 7 bases of the junction unmatched. This CDR3 reads CASSSTGGGGYGYTF. The CDR3 region has the DNA TGTGCCAGCAGTTCAACAGGGGGCGGTGGCTATGGCTACACCTTC.

The rearrangement joins TRBV6-1 to TRBJ1-2; the D gene is possibly TRBD1 (6 bases). This CDR3 comprises 15 residues. V lost 6 bases, J lost 6 bases, and 20 bases lay in between. Germline loops: CDR1 MNHNS, CDR2 SASEGT. The CDR3, as DNA: TGTGCCAGCAGGAAAACGGACAGCTTTTGGGATGGCTACACCTTC. Its protein is CASRKTDSFWDGYTF.

This chain connects TRBV6-5 to TRBJ2-1; TRBD2 might be the D (6 bases). There are 14 residues in the CDR3. The germline V and J ends were trimmed by 9 bases and 5 bases, with 17 bases remaining between them. The germline CDR1 and CDR2 sequences are MNHEY and SVGAGI. The CDR3 spells CASSRDWNDNEQFF. The CDR3 bases are TGTGCCAGTTCCCGGGACTGGAACGACAATGAGCAGTTCTTC.

This clone was seen only a few times. The chain uses TRBV13 and TRBJ2-7, with 7 positions matching TRBD1. J was trimmed by 0 bases and V by 5 bases; bases with no gene match: 10. The CDR3 is made up of 16 amino acids. The germline gives CDR1 PRHDT, CDR2 FYEKMQ (reference sequence). The CDR3 DNA reads as TGTGCCAGCAGCCGAACGCCGGGACAGAGCTCCTACGAGCAGTACTTC. Amino acids: CASSRTPGQSSYEQYF.

The rearrangement joins TRBV29-1 to TRBJ1-5, with 7 bases that match TRBD1. Trimming took 4 bases from V and 2 from J; bases not matched to a gene: 8. The CDR3 has 15 amino acids. The germline CDR1 and CDR2 sequences are SQVTM and ANQGSEA. Written as DNA, the CDR3 is TGCAGCGTTGCTTTGGGTGGGACAGGCAATCAGCCCCAGCATTTT. Residues: CSVALGGTGNQPQHF.